The text below deals with one T cell receptor (beta chain). Its antigen remains unknown. The assay was immunoSEQ multiplex PCR, and TCRdb's table has in-frame clones only and misses some. The repertoire holds around 1,100,000 clones, with 77% as singletons. The data are from a study of shared clonotypes between healthy human individuals. At the level of the study: Donor ages ranged 18 to 49 years: two women, a few men.

Regarding the study as a whole: In four donors, approximately 5% of naive CD4 clonotypes appeared in common.

V lost 0 bases, J lost 4 bases, and 8 bases lay in between. The CDR3 loop spans 14 amino acids. Germline assignment: CDR1 SGHRS and CDR2 YFSETQ. Source material: memory CD4+ T cells from PBMCs. The subset was: CD45RA-negative fraction. The rearrangement uses TRBV5-1 and TRBJ2-1; D is unresolved. This TCR derives from a man aged 18 to 35 in good health. Some clones in this sample may be carry-over from other donors' samples. CDR3 residues: CASSLGPFYNEQFF. As DNA, the CDR3 is TGCGCCAGCAGCTTGGGACCCTTTTACAATGAGCAGTTCTTC.